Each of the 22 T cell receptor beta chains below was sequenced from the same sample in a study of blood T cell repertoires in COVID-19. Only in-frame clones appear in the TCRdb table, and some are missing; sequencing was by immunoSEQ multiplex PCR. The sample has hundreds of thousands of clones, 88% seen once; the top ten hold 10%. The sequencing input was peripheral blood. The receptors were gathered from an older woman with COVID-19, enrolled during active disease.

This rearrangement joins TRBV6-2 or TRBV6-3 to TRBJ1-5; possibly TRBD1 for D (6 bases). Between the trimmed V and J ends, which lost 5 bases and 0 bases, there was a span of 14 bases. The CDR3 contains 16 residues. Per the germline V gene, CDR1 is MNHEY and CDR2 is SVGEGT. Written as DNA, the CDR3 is TGTGCCAGCAGTCCAAGGGGGTACGGTAGCAATCAGCCCCAGCATTTT. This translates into CASSPRGYGSNQPQHF.

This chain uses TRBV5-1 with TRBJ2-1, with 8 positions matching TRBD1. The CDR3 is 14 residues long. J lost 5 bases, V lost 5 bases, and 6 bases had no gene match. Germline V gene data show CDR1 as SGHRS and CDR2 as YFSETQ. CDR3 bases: TGCGCCAGCAGTGAGGGACAGGTCGACAATGAGCAGTTCTTC. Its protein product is CASSEGQVDNEQFF. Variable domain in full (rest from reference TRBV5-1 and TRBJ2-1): KAGVTQTPRYLIKTRGQQVTLSCSPISGHRSVSWYQQTPGQGLQFLFEYFSETQRNKGNFPGRFSGRQFSNSRSEMNVSTLELGDSALYLCASSEGQVDNEQFFGPGTRLTVL.

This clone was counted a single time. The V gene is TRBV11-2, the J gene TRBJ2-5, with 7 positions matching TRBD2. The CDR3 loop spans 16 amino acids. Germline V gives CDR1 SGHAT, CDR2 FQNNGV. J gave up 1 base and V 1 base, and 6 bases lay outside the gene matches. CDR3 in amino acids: CASSLAGGAVQETQYF. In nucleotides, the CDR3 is TGTGCCAGCAGCTTAGCGGGAGGTGCAGTCCAAGAGACCCAGTACTTC.

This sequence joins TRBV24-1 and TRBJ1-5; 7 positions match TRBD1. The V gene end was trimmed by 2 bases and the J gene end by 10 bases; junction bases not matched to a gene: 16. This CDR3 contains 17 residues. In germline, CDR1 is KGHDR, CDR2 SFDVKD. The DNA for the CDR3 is TGTGCCACCAGTGATTCGCAGTTCGGGACAGCCTCAGGACCCCAGCATTTT. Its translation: CATSDSQFGTASGPQHF.

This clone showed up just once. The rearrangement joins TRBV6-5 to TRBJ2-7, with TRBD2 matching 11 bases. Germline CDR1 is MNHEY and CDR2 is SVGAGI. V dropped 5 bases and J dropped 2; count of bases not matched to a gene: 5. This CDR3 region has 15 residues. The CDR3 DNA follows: TGTGCCAGCAGTCCAGGGACTAGCGGAACCTACGAGCAGTACTTC. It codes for CASSPGTSGTYEQYF.

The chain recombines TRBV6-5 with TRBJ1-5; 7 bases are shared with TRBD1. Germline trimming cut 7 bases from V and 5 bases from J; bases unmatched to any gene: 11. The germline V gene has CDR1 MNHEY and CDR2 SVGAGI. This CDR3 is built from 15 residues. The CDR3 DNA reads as TGTGCCAGCACCGACTCGGGAACAGGGGATCAGCCCCAGCATTTT. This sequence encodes CASTDSGTGDQPQHF.

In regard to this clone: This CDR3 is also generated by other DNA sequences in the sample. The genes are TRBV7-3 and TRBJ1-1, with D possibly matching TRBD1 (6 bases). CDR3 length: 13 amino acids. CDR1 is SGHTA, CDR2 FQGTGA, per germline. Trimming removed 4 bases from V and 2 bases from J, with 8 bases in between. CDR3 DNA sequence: TGTGCCAGCAGCTGGACAGTTAACACTGAAGCTTTCTTT. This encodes CASSWTVNTEAFF.

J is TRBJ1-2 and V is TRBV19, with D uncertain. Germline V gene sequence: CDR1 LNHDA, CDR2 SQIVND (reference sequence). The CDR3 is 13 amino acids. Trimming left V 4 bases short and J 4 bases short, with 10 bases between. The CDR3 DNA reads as TGTGCCAGTAGTAGGGAGACGGGCTATGGCTACACCTTC. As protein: CASSRETGYGYTF.

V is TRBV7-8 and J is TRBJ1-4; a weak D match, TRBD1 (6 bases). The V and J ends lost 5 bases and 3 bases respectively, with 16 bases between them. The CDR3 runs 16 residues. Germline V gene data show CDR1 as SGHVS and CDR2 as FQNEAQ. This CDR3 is CASSPTGGRSNEKLFF. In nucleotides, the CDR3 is TGTGCCAGCAGCCCCACGGGGGGCCGGTCTAATGAAAAACTGTTTTTT.

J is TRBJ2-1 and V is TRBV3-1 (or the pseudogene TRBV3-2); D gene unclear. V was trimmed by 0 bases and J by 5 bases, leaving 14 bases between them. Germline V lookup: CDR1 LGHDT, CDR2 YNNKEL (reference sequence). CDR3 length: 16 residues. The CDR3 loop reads CASSQDRNYPNNEQFF. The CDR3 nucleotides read TGTGCCAGCAGCCAAGATCGGAACTACCCAAACAATGAGCAGTTCTTC.

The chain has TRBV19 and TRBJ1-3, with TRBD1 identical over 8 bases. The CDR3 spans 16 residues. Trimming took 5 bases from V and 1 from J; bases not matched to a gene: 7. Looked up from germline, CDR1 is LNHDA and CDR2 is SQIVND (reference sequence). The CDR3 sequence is CASSSTGQASGNTIYF. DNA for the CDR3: TGTGCCAGTAGTTCCACGGGACAGGCGTCTGGAAACACCATATATTTT.

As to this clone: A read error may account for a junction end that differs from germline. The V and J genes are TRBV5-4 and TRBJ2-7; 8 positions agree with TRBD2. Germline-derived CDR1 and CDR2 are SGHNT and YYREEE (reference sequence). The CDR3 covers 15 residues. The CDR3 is CASSLGREGSHEQYF. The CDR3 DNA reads TGTGCCAGCAGCTTGGGACGGGAGGGCTCCCACGAGCAGTACTTC. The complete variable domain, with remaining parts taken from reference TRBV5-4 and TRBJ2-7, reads ETGVTQSPTHLIKTRGQQVTLRCSSQSGHNTVSWYQQALGQGPQFIFQYYREEENGRGNFPPRFSGLQFPNYSSELNVNALELDDSALYLCASSLGREGSHEQYFGPGTRLTVT.

CDR3: CASSLSTGQGVETQYF. The CDR3 DNA is TGTGCCAGCAGTTTATCTACCGGACAGGGAGTGGAGACCCAGTACTTC. The V gene is TRBV28, the J gene TRBJ2-5; TRBD1 matches 8 bases. The ends lost 1 base at V and 5 bases at J; junction bases unmatched: 9. Germline V lookup: CDR1 MDHEN, CDR2 SYDVKM. The CDR3 totals 16 residues.

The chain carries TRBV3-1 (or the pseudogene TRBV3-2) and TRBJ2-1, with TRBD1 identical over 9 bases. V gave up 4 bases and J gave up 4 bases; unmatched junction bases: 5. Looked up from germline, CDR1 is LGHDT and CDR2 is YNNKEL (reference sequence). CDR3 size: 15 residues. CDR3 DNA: TGTGCCAGCAGCCCCCCCGGGACAGGGTACAATGAGCAGTTCTTC. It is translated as CASSPPGTGYNEQFF.

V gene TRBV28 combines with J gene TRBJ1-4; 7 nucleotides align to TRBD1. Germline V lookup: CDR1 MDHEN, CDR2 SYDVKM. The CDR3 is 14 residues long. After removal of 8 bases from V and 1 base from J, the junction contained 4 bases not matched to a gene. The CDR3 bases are TGTGCCAGCCGCGGGACAGTAACTAATGAAAAACTGTTTTTT. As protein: CASRGTVTNEKLFF.

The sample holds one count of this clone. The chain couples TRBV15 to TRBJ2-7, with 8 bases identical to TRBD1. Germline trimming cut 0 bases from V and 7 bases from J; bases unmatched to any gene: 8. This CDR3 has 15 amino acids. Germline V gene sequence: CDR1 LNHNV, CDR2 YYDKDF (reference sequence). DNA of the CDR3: TGTGCCACCAGCAGAGAAATCACGGACAGGGTTGAGCAGTACTTC. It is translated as CATSREITDRVEQYF.

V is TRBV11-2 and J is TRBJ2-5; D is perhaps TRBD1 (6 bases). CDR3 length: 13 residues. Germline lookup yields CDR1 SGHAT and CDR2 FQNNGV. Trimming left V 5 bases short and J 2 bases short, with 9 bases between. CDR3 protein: CASSEGQQETQYF. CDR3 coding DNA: TGTGCCAGCAGCGAAGGACAGCAAGAGACCCAGTACTTC. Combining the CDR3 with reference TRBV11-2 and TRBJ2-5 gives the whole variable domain EAGVAQSPRYKIIEKRQSVAFWCNPISGHATLYWYQQILGQGPKLLIQFQNNGVVDDSQLPKDRFSAERLKGVDSTLKIQPAKLEDSAVYLCASSEGQQETQYFGPGTRLLVL.

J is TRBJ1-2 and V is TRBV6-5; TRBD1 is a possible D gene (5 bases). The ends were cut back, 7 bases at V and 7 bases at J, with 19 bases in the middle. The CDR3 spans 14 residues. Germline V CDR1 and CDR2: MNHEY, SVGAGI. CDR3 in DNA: TGTGCCAGCAAAACCAACCCGACAGAGAGTGGCTACACCTTC. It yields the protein CASKTNPTESGYTF.

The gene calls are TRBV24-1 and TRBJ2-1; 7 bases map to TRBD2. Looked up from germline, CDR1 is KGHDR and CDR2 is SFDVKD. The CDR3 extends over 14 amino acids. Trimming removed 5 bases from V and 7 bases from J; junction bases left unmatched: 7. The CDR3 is CATSGGGSKNEQFF. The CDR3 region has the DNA TGTGCCACCAGTGGCGGCGGGAGTAAGAATGAGCAGTTCTTC.

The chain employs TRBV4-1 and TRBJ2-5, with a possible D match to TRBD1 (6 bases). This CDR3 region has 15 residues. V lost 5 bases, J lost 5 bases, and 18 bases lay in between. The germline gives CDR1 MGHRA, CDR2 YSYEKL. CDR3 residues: CASSGQLITGETQYF. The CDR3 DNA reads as TGCGCCAGCAGCGGACAGCTTATTACCGGCGAGACCCAGTACTTC.

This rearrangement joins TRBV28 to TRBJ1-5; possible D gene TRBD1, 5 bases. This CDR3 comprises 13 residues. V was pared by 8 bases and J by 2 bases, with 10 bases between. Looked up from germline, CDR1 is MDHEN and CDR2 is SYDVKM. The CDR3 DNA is TGTGCCAGCGTAGGGGTGGGCAATCAGCCCCAGCATTTT. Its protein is CASVGVGNQPQHF.

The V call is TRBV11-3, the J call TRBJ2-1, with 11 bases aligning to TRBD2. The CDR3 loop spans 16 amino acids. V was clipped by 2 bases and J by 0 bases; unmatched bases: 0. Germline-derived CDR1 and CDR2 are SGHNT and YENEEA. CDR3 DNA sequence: TGTGCCAGCAGCTTAACTAGCGGGAGCTCCTACAATGAGCAGTTCTTC. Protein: CASSLTSGSSYNEQFF.